This paragraph reports one TCR beta chain. This entry is derived from a study of shared clonotypes between healthy human individuals. The study separated CD4+ cells into CD45RA+ naive and CD45RA-negative memory subsets. The method was immunoSEQ multiplex PCR; TCRdb's version includes in-frame clones alone and lacks a portion of them. This sample yields about 2.4 million clones, of which around 94% are seen a single time; 0.11% to 0.15% belongs to the top ten. Germline CDR1 WNHNN, CDR2 SYGVQD (reference sequence). The V and J ends lost 3 bases and 3 bases respectively, with 16 bases between them. The CDR3 sequence is 16 residues long.

The source is a man between 18 and 29 years old in good health. The specimen sequenced was naive CD4+ T cells sorted from blood. Subset meaning: CD45RA+ positively selected. V and J are TRBV10-1 and TRBJ2-3; D is possibly TRBD1 (6 bases). DNA of the CDR3: TGCGCCAGCAGTGACGGCGAGGGGGTTAGAACAGATACGCAGTATTTT. Encoded protein: CASSDGEGVRTDTQYF.